This T cell receptor (beta chain) stems from a study of blood T cell repertoires in COVID-19. Profiling relied on immunoSEQ multiplex PCR, and the TCRdb table lists in-frame clones only, not all of them. Of approximately 120,000 clones listed, around 82% are singletons. This CDR3 has 14 amino acids. Germline V gene data show CDR1 as LNHNV and CDR2 as YYDKDF (reference sequence). Trimming at V came to 10 bases and at J to 9 bases, leaving 10 bases not matched to a gene. Sequencing was done on a sample of peripheral blood. This rearrangement joins TRBV15 to TRBJ1-6; 9 positions agree with TRBD1. This sequence was found in a woman aged 50 to 60 with acute or convalescent COVID-19. CDR3 bases: TGTGCCATCTCTGTAGGACAGGGGAGTTCACCCCTCCACTTT. This translates into CAISVGQGSSPLHF.